This T cell receptor (beta chain) was documented in a study of identical twins. Regarding the study as a whole: Twin-shared out-of-frame alpha sequences were enriched for low generation probability. Possibly, invariant MAIT and iNKT cells partly confounded zero-insertion analyses.

This clonotype appeared many times. Antigen: not known. V lost 4 bases, J lost 3 bases, and 11 bases stayed unmatched. The CDR3 loop spans 17 amino acids. Per the germline V gene, CDR1 is SGHRS and CDR2 is YFSETQ. Template switching created a universal primer site, and the cDNA included unique molecular identifiers. From the 5' RACE reads, TCRdb called clonotypes with MiXCR, one entry per CDR3 protein. This sample has a few hundred thousand distinct CDR3 sequences, with 18% found just once. The receptor comes from a man aged 45 to 65 in good health. Sequenced sample: naive T cells sorted from blood. The chain carries TRBV5-1 and TRBJ2-2, with 8 bases lining up with TRBD1. Written as DNA, the CDR3 is TGCGCCAGCAGCCAAATCAGGGGGCTGCCCCACACCGGGGAGCTGTTTTTT. Translating gives CASSQIRGLPHTGELFF.